The 27 T cell receptor beta chains in this list originate from one sample, sequenced in a study of blood T cell repertoires in COVID-19. The repertoire was sequenced with immunoSEQ multiplex PCR; TCRdb's copy has only in-frame clones and lacks some. The sample contains around 150,000 clones, approximately 90% of which appear only once. The material sequenced was peripheral blood. The source is a man between 25 and 39 years old with COVID-19, enrolled during active disease.

The chain couples TRBV6-5 to TRBJ2-6, with TRBD1 as a possible D gene (5 bases). Germline V lookup: CDR1 MNHEY, CDR2 SVGAGI. This CDR3 spans 13 amino acids. The V gene lost 7 bases and the J gene lost 4 bases, with 8 bases spanning the gap. The CDR3 loop is CASKGAGANVLTF. The DNA of the CDR3 is TGTGCCAGCAAAGGGGCCGGGGCCAACGTCCTGACTTTC.

The CDR3: CASSTSPGIGNTIYF. The CDR3 DNA is TGTGCCAGTAGTACATCCCCGGGAATTGGAAACACCATATATTTT. The chain joins TRBV19 to TRBJ1-3; no firm D call. V shed 4 bases and J shed 3 bases, with 13 bases lying between them. This CDR3 comprises 15 residues. CDR1 LNHDA and CDR2 SQIVND come from the germline V gene (reference sequence).

This rearrangement joins TRBV7-3 to TRBJ2-2; D call uncertain. V lost 3 bases and J 5 bases, leaving 7 bases between the germline ends. Germline V gene data show CDR1 as SGHTA and CDR2 as FQGTGA. The CDR3 contains 13 residues. Here the CDR3 reads CASSFSTTGELFF. The CDR3 coding sequence is TGTGCCAGCAGCTTTTCGACTACCGGGGAGCTGTTTTTT.

The gene calls are TRBV4-3 and TRBJ2-1; possible D gene TRBD1, 6 bases. V lost 1 base to trimming and J lost 3 bases, with 16 bases between them. The CDR3 runs 17 residues. Germline CDR1 is LGHNA and CDR2 is YSLEER. The chain's CDR3 is CASSQGQTGFIYNEQFF. The CDR3 DNA is TGCGCCAGCAGCCAAGGTCAAACAGGGTTTATCTACAATGAGCAGTTCTTC.

The chain employs TRBV6-1 and TRBJ2-5; D remains ambiguous. Trimming removed 2 bases from V and 2 bases from J, with 9 bases in between. Germline loops: CDR1 MNHNS, CDR2 SASEGT. This CDR3 has 14 amino acids. CDR3 protein: CASSEPGRQETQYF. Written as DNA, the CDR3 is TGTGCCAGCAGTGAACCGGGTAGACAAGAGACCCAGTACTTC.

The chain is built from TRBV11-2 and TRBJ2-7; 7 positions agree with TRBD1. Germline-derived CDR1 and CDR2 are SGHAT and FQNNGV. Losses at the gene ends were 5 bases for V and 0 bases for J; bases not matched to a gene: 7. The CDR3 has 15 amino acids. This CDR3 reads CASSARGPSSYEQYF. The CDR3 bases are TGTGCCAGCAGCGCAAGGGGGCCGAGCTCCTACGAGCAGTACTTC. Full variable domain (outside the CDR3, taken from reference TRBV11-2 and TRBJ2-7): EAGVAQSPRYKIIEKRQSVAFWCNPISGHATLYWYQQILGQGPKLLIQFQNNGVVDDSQLPKDRFSAERLKGVDSTLKIQPAKLEDSAVYLCASSARGPSSYEQYFGPGTRLTVT.

The rearrangement joins TRBV19 to TRBJ1-1; tentatively, D is TRBD1 (5 bases). Deletions cut 3 bases from V and 0 bases from J, with 14 bases between. The germline gives CDR1 LNHDA, CDR2 SQIVND (reference sequence). The CDR3 has 16 amino acids. DNA of the CDR3: TGTGCCAGTAGTATCCGGCAGGGAATCATGAACACTGAAGCTTTCTTT. Translated, it gives CASSIRQGIMNTEAFF.

This chain uses TRBV7-8 with TRBJ1-2, with TRBD1 matching 8 bases. The ends lost 1 base at V and 4 bases at J; junction bases unmatched: 8. This CDR3 spans 16 amino acids. From germline, CDR1 is SGHVS and CDR2 FQNEAQ. The CDR3 DNA sequence: TGTGCCAGCAGCTTAGATTCAGGGGGCATCGGCTATGGCTACACCTTC. It encodes CASSLDSGGIGYGYTF. The full variable domain, completed using reference TRBV7-8 and TRBJ1-2, is GAGVSQSPRYKVAKRGQDVALRCDPISGHVSLFWYQQALGQGPEFLTYFQNEAQLDKSGLPSDRFFAERPEGSVSTLKIQRTQQEDSAVYLCASSLDSGGIGYGYTFGSGTRLTVV.

The chain recombines TRBV7-3 with TRBJ2-3; no clear D. In germline, CDR1 is SGHTA, CDR2 FQGTGA. Deletions cut 5 bases from V and 4 bases from J, with 10 bases between. The CDR3 has 13 residues. CDR3: CASSPAYSDTQYF. In DNA form, the CDR3 reads TGTGCCAGCAGCCCCGCTTACTCAGATACGCAGTATTTT.

The chain has TRBV5-1 and TRBJ2-7, with D maybe TRBD1 (6 bases). The CDR3 totals 17 residues. Germline CDR1 SGHRS, CDR2 YFSETQ. V was trimmed by 4 bases and J by 1 base, leaving 21 bases between them. CDR3 loop: CASSTRASGAESYEQYF. DNA for the CDR3: TGCGCCAGCAGCACGCGGGCCTCAGGGGCCGAATCCTACGAGCAGTACTTC.

This chain connects TRBV19 to TRBJ2-3; 10 bases line up with TRBD2. The length of the CDR3 is 17 residues. Germline CDR1 and CDR2: LNHDA and SQIVND (reference sequence). After removal of 7 bases from V and 0 bases from J, the junction contained 10 bases not matched to a gene. CDR3: CASTDRTSGESTDTQYF. The CDR3 nucleotides are TGTGCCAGTACCGATAGGACTAGCGGTGAAAGCACAGATACGCAGTATTTT.

V and J are TRBV5-1 and TRBJ2-3; 11 bases agree with TRBD2. Germline lookup yields CDR1 SGHRS and CDR2 YFSETQ. CDR3 size: 17 residues. The trim removed 0 bases at V and 2 bases at J, leaving 5 bases unmatched. CDR3 amino acids: CASSLARGLADTDTQYF. CDR3 sequence (DNA): TGCGCCAGCAGCTTGGCAAGGGGACTAGCGGACACAGATACGCAGTATTTT.

This sequence joins TRBV6-5 and TRBJ2-7, with 9 bases fitting TRBD1. V was clipped by 2 bases and J by 5 bases; unmatched bases: 7. The germline V gene encodes CDR1 MNHEY and CDR2 SVGAGI. The CDR3 consists of 15 residues. In DNA form, the CDR3 reads TGTGCCAGCAGTTACGCGGGACAGGGAGGCAACGAGCAGTACTTC. Its translation is CASSYAGQGGNEQYF.

This chain links TRBV6-2 or TRBV6-3 with TRBJ2-1; TRBD2 aligns across 7 bases. Trimming cost V 3 bases and J 15 bases; bases outside gene matches: 14. CDR1 is MNHEY and CDR2 is SVGEGT in the germline V gene. CDR3 size: 14 residues. The DNA of the CDR3 is TGTGCCAGCAGTTATCAGGTCCCCGGGGGGAGGCGGTTCTTC. Translation: CASSYQVPGGRRFF.

In this sample, this clone turned up a few times. The rearrangement joins TRBV19 to TRBJ1-1; tentatively, D is TRBD1 (5 bases). V lost 4 bases to trimming and J lost 1 base, with 7 bases between them. Germline V gene data show CDR1 as LNHDA and CDR2 as SQIVND (reference sequence). The length of the CDR3 is 13 residues. Here the CDR3 DNA reads TGTGCCAGTAGTAGTCAGGGGAACACTGAAGCTTTCTTT. Translation: CASSSQGNTEAFF.

The chain is built from TRBV29-1 and TRBJ1-2; 7 bases map to TRBD1. The CDR3 has 13 amino acids. Looked up from germline, CDR1 is SQVTM and CDR2 is ANQGSEA. V lost 6 bases, J lost 4 bases, and 8 bases stayed unmatched. DNA for the CDR3: TGCAGCGTGGTGACAGGGTGGACCTATGGCTACACCTTC. Translated: CSVVTGWTYGYTF. Variable domain in full (rest from reference TRBV29-1 and TRBJ1-2): SAVISQKPSRDICQRGTSLTIQCQVDSQVTMMFWYRQQPGQSLTLIATANQGSEATYESGFVIDKFPISRPNLTFSTLTVSNMSPEDSSIYLCSVVTGWTYGYTFGSGTRLTVV.

This clone was observed a few times. The chain has TRBV3-1 (or the pseudogene TRBV3-2) and TRBJ2-3; 7 bases align to TRBD2. V gave up 3 bases and J gave up 5 bases; unmatched junction bases: 8. The CDR3 is 15 amino acids. CDR1 and CDR2 (germline): LGHDT, YNNKEL (reference sequence). CDR3 amino acids: CASSHVGRGGDTQYF. CDR3 bases: TGTGCCAGCAGCCACGTAGGGAGGGGCGGAGATACGCAGTATTTT.

This chain connects TRBV7-2 to TRBJ1-1, with 8 bases matching TRBD1. The junction had 7 bases not matched to a gene; V was cut back by 7 bases and J by 3 bases. This CDR3 is built from 14 residues. Germline V gene sequence: CDR1 SGHTA, CDR2 FQGNSA. This chain's CDR3 is CASNPGQEYTEAFF. CDR3 bases: TGTGCCAGCAATCCGGGACAGGAGTACACTGAAGCTTTCTTT. The full variable domain, completed using reference TRBV7-2 and TRBJ1-1, is GAGVSQSPSNKVTEKGKDVELRCDPISGHTALYWYRQSLGQGLEFLIYFQGNSAPDKSGLPSDRFSAERTGGSVSTLTIQRTQQEDSAVYLCASNPGQEYTEAFFGQGTRLTVV.

The rearrangement links TRBV6-2 or TRBV6-3 to TRBJ2-3, with unresolved D. The V and J ends lost 4 bases and 6 bases respectively, with 8 bases between them. The CDR3 has 12 residues. Germline-derived CDR1 and CDR2 are MNHEY and SVGEGT. This chain's CDR3 is CASSFIADTQYF. In DNA, the CDR3 is TGTGCCAGCAGTTTTATTGCGGATACGCAGTATTTT.

The rearrangement joins TRBV7-2 to TRBJ2-1; 8 bases are a match to TRBD2. After removal of 4 bases from V and 0 bases from J, the junction contained 14 bases not matched to a gene. The CDR3 loop spans 19 amino acids. The germline V gene has CDR1 SGHTA and CDR2 FQGNSA. In DNA, the CDR3 is TGTGCCAGCAGCTCAGGGTGGCGGGAGGCCCTCAGCTCCTACAATGAGCAGTTCTTC. Its protein is CASSSGWREALSSYNEQFF.

J is TRBJ2-1 and V is TRBV14, with D possibly TRBD2 on 6 matching bases. V was pared by 4 bases and J by 7 bases, with 14 bases between. CDR3 length: 14 residues. Germline CDR1 SGHDN, CDR2 FVKESK. The DNA for the CDR3 is TGTGCCAGCAGCCCGGGGGAGTTTTTGAATGAGCAGTTCTTC. It translates to CASSPGEFLNEQFF. The complete variable domain, with remaining parts taken from reference TRBV14 and TRBJ2-1, reads EAGVTQFPSHSVIEKGQTVTLRCDPISGHDNLYWYRRVMGKEIKFLLHFVKESKQDESGMPNNRFLAERTGGTYSTLKVQPAELEDSGVYFCASSPGEFLNEQFFGPGTRLTVL.

The V and J genes are TRBV7-2 and TRBJ1-6; D is possibly TRBD1 (6 bases). Trimming cost V 5 bases and J 9 bases, with 17 bases left between them. The CDR3 length is 15 residues. In germline, CDR1 is SGHTA, CDR2 FQGNSA. CDR3 bases: TGTGCCAGCAGCCTAGTTTCAGGGGTGGGTTCACCCCTCCACTTT. It yields the protein CASSLVSGVGSPLHF.

The gene calls are TRBV3-1 (or the pseudogene TRBV3-2) and TRBJ2-2; 8 bases agree with TRBD1. CDR1 and CDR2 from the germline V gene are LGHDT and YNNKEL (reference sequence). Trimming removed 3 bases from V and 4 bases from J; junction bases left unmatched: 1. CDR3 size: 14 residues. CDR3 nucleotides: TGTGCCAGCAGCCAGACAGGGGCCACCGGGGAGCTGTTTTTT. Translation: CASSQTGATGELFF.

The genes are TRBV5-8 and TRBJ2-5, with D maybe TRBD1 (6 bases). The CDR3 has 14 residues. CDR1 and CDR2 (germline): SGHTS, YDEGEE. The ends were cut back, 7 bases at V and 1 base at J, with 14 bases in the middle. CDR3 in amino acids: CASGRGQPQETQYF. In nucleotides, the CDR3 is TGTGCCAGCGGCAGAGGACAGCCCCAAGAGACCCAGTACTTC.

This chain connects TRBV5-1 to TRBJ1-4; D not resolved. The CDR3 sequence is 14 residues long. Germline CDR1 is SGHRS and CDR2 is YFSETQ. Between the trimmed V and J ends, which lost 3 bases and 3 bases, there was a span of 9 bases. The DNA for the CDR3 is TGCGCCAGCAGCTGGAGTACGGCTAATGAAAAACTGTTTTTT. Residues: CASSWSTANEKLFF.

This chain connects TRBV28 to TRBJ2-1, with a possible D match to TRBD2 (5 bases). This CDR3 has 12 residues. The V gene's germline CDR1 is MDHEN and CDR2 SYDVKM. V lost 5 bases and J lost 9, with 11 bases in between. CDR3 nucleotides: TGTGCCAGCAGTCCCTTCGGGGTTGAGCAGTTCTTC. Amino acids: CASSPFGVEQFF.

The chain combines TRBV28 with TRBJ1-2; unclear D gene. V lost 5 bases, J lost 4 bases, and 8 bases lay in between. CDR1 MDHEN and CDR2 SYDVKM come from the germline V gene. The CDR3 consists of 12 residues. DNA of the CDR3: TGTGCCAGCAGTCCGCGGGCCTATGGCTACACCTTC. Translated, it gives CASSPRAYGYTF.